This T cell receptor (beta chain) was found in a study of T cells after yellow fever vaccination. Overall study context: In the case of low-cell-number fractions, SMART-Seq v4 Ultra Low Input was used for preparation. Study observations and caveats: It was a weaker secondary response, yet one that peaked faster, at day 5 versus 15. Abundant clonotypes from the bulk population could get into FACS-sorted repertoires as contaminants.

TCR cDNA, made by 5'RACE template switching, carried an added universal primer site and UMIs. TCRdb reprocessed the 5' RACE reads with MiXCR, giving one entry per CDR3 protein. The sample includes about 320,000 distinct CDR3 sequences, around 4.5% of them seen just once. This clonotype was detected a few times. Antigen specificity is unknown. The CDR3 extends over 13 amino acids. V was shortened by 2 bases and J by 8 bases, with 10 bases between the two germline ends. Germline V gene data show CDR1 as MNHEY and CDR2 as SVGAGI. This clonotype was sampled from a man aged 18 to 29 who received the YFV17D yellow fever vaccine. The chain carries TRBV6-5 and TRBJ2-1, with D maybe TRBD2 (6 bases). Here the sequenced sample was PBMCs, taken 15 days after the yellow fever booster vaccination. The CDR3 sequence is CASSYRWGDEQFF. CDR3 DNA sequence: TGTGCCAGCAGTTACCGCTGGGGGGATGAGCAGTTCTTC.